The sequence of this T cell receptor (beta chain) was determined in a study of blood T cell repertoires in COVID-19. The repertoire was sequenced with immunoSEQ multiplex PCR; TCRdb's copy has only in-frame clones and lacks some. This table has around 200,000 clones, around nine tenths appearing once. The CDR3 has 16 amino acids. V was clipped by 1 base and J by 2 bases, with 14 bases between them. In germline, CDR1 is SEHNR, CDR2 FQNEAQ (reference sequence). This TCR was sampled from a young woman who had recovered from COVID-19. The chain couples TRBV7-9 to TRBJ1-1, with D possibly being TRBD1 (6 bases). Sequenced: peripheral blood. The DNA of the CDR3 is TGTGCCAGCAGCTTAGGACGAACAGGGTTCAACACTGAAGCTTTCTTT. Translating it yields CASSLGRTGFNTEAFF.